This T cell receptor (beta chain) came from a study of shared T cell receptors in the human thymus (dated by TCRdb to about 2021). Study-wide context: The study examined how the human thymus generates shared, self-reactive T-cell receptor alpha chains.

Library preparation employed the immunoSEQ multiplex PCR assay. TCRdb limited this immuneACCESS table to in-frame rearrangements with V and J called. A share of clones is missing; checked studies link under half to unresolved V genes, and the rest is unexplained. The sample table holds about 710,000 clones, of which around 87% were seen once. The ten largest clones represent roughly 0.0086% of the sample. Notes on this clone: The antigen it binds to is not known. No much larger clone is present one base from it, and per-base qualities are unavailable.

The germline V gene sets CDR1 to MNHEY and CDR2 to SVGAGI. V is cut back by 10 bases and J by 5 bases, with 11 bases in the junction unmatched. From the cysteine up to the phenylalanine, the CDR3 has a length of 14 residues. CDR3 DNA is the only sequence kept; it has 42 bases, read in frame from the first base. These data also formed part of another study, on human thymus T cells. The second study's paper adds: The donors were immunologically healthy infants in Finland who had open corrective cardiac surgery for congenital heart defects. Thymus tissue was collected as surgical resects that were removed during corrective cardiac surgery. Both the thymic and the peripheral blood repertoires appeared to show biased V and J gene segment usage. The related research found that thymic TCR repertoires overlapped highly between unrelated individuals. The study characterized TCR alpha and beta repertoires from about 8 infant thymus samples and a few related peripheral blood samples. Donor ages ranged from about 6 to 244 days, and the cohort comprised roughly 6 male and a couple of female infants. After being mechanically released from the tissue, thymocytes were kept at -70 degrees C in pellets of about 9.5-30 million cells. A QIAsymphony instrument was used to extract genomic DNA from the frozen cell pellets. TCRB and TCRAD loci were amplified from a standardized quantity of quality-controlled genomic DNA using the immunoSEQ multiplex PCR assay. The amplicons covered the V(D)J region and were long enough to include the CDR3 and to identify the V and J genes. Through the commercial immunoSEQ service, the amplicons were sequenced on an Illumina platform. Corrections for primer bias and sequencing errors followed previously described methods, while TCRAD and TCRB definitions were based on the IMGT database. Analysis of the repertoires was done with immunoSEQ Analyzer 3.0 and VDJTools and included basic statistics, V/J segment usage, diversity estimates, rarefaction and pairwise overlap. Diversity was estimated using the Chao1, ChaoE, Efron-Thisted, Shannon and inverse Simpson indices, and was also estimated on datasets down-sampled to the size of the smallest sample. For repertoire overlap, CDR3 nucleotide sequence, V gene and J gene had to match strictly, and clustering was done by Jaccard-based multidimensional scaling. Thymus samples yielded on average around 810,000 unique TCRB clonotypes, compared with 80,000 to 95,000 from blood samples.

This TCR came from a boy under three years old with a congenital heart defect. Donor details come from another sample of the same person, matched by shared clones. Sequencing was done on a sample of thymocytes. This chain is built from TRBV6-5 and TRBJ2-5; 9 central nucleotides agree with TRBD2. The CDR3 reads as follows: CATCTGTSNETQYF. The DNA reads as follows: TGTGCCACTTGTACCGGGACTAGCAATGAGACCCAGTACTTC.